This entry lists 18 T cell receptor beta chains sequenced from one sample in a study of blood T cell repertoires in COVID-19. Libraries were prepared by immunoSEQ multiplex PCR; TCRdb keeps only in-frame clonotypes and omits some of them. Counted here are about 50,000 clones, 80% to 90% occurring once; the ten biggest clones make up roughly an eighth. Sample: peripheral blood. The origin of the receptors is a human donor with active COVID-19. The donor label of this sample is uncertain.

This chain uses TRBV29-1 with TRBJ1-2; a weak D match, TRBD1 (6 bases). V lost 5 bases and J lost 7, with 23 bases in between. The V gene's germline CDR1 is SQVTM and CDR2 ANQGSEA. The CDR3 runs 15 residues. CDR3: CSVYLDRPLLGGYTF. The CDR3 DNA is TGCAGCGTTTACCTGGACAGACCCCTCCTCGGTGGCTACACCTTC.

This clone has only one observation. The genes are TRBV7-8 and TRBJ2-7, with 7 bases that match TRBD1. The CDR3 consists of 14 residues. Germline V gene data show CDR1 as SGHVS and CDR2 as FQNEAQ. V lost 5 bases, J lost 5 bases, and 9 bases stayed unmatched. CDR3 sequence (DNA): TGTGCCAGCAGCACAGACAGGGAAATCGACGAGCAGTACTTC. Protein product: CASSTDREIDEQYF.

V and J are TRBV7-9 and TRBJ1-1; the match to TRBD1 covers 10 bases. The CDR3 loop spans 19 amino acids. CDR1 and CDR2 (germline): SEHNR, FQNEAQ (reference sequence). The J segment lost 0 bases and the V segment lost 6 bases, leaving 16 bases of the junction unmatched. In DNA form, the CDR3 reads TGTGCCAGCAGTCTTAAGGGGGACAGGGGTGGTCGCATGAACACTGAAGCTTTCTTT. Amino acid sequence: CASSLKGDRGGRMNTEAFF.

The rearrangement links TRBV7-2 to TRBJ1-2; 9 bases are a match to TRBD1. The V gene end was trimmed by 5 bases and the J gene end by 2 bases; junction bases not matched to a gene: 6. This CDR3 spans 15 amino acids. CDR1 and CDR2 (germline): SGHTA, FQGNSA. CDR3 loop: CASSPSGTGNYGYTF. CDR3 nucleotides: TGTGCCAGCAGCCCCTCCGGGACAGGGAACTATGGCTACACCTTC. The variable domain in full, completed from reference TRBV7-2 and TRBJ1-2, reads GAGVSQSPSNKVTEKGKDVELRCDPISGHTALYWYRQSLGQGLEFLIYFQGNSAPDKSGLPSDRFSAERTGGSVSTLTIQRTQQEDSAVYLCASSPSGTGNYGYTFGSGTRLTVV.

The rearrangement links TRBV6-4 to TRBJ2-3; TRBD2 is a possible D gene (5 bases). CDR3 length: 13 residues. The V end lost 4 bases, the J end lost 3 bases, and 8 bases lay between the germline ends. The germline V gene encodes CDR1 MRHNA and CDR2 SNTAGT. In nucleotides, the CDR3 is TGTGCCAGCAGTGCGGAGGTGACAGATACGCAGTATTTT. Its translation: CASSAEVTDTQYF.

The chain joins TRBV10-3 to TRBJ1-5; D is possibly TRBD1 (5 bases). The germline V gene encodes CDR1 ENHRY and CDR2 SYGVKD. The CDR3 has 14 residues. V was pared by 0 bases and J by 3 bases, with 6 bases between. CDR3 nucleotide sequence: TGTGCCATCAGTGAGTCAGGGGACAATCAGCCCCAGCATTTT. Amino acids: CAISESGDNQPQHF.

The chain is built from TRBV5-1 and TRBJ2-3; the match to TRBD2 covers 12 bases. This CDR3 is built from 15 residues. Germline-derived CDR1 and CDR2 are SGHRS and YFSETQ. V lost 5 bases to trimming and J lost 5 bases; unmatched junction nucleotides: 6. CDR3 sequence reads: CASRATSGSGDTQYF. DNA for the CDR3: TGCGCCAGCAGGGCGACTAGCGGGAGCGGAGATACGCAGTATTTT.

The chain joins TRBV7-2 to TRBJ2-5, with 7 bases identical to TRBD1. The CDR3 runs to 14 residues. Germline values: CDR1 SGHTA, CDR2 FQGNSA. V shed 5 bases, J shed 5 bases, and the junction held 8 bases outside the gene matches. This CDR3 is CASSPRTGEETQYF. CDR3 DNA: TGTGCCAGCAGCCCGCGGACAGGCGAGGAGACCCAGTACTTC.

The chain combines TRBV11-2 with TRBJ1-5, with no clear D. Trimming took off 1 base at V and 0 bases at J, with 4 bases between the two ends. Germline CDR1 SGHAT, CDR2 FQNNGV. The CDR3 loop spans 14 amino acids. The CDR3 protein is CASSLGSSNQPQHF. As DNA, the CDR3 is TGTGCCAGCAGCTTAGGCAGTAGCAATCAGCCCCAGCATTTT.

This clone was counted a single time. The rearrangement joins TRBV29-1 to TRBJ2-7; 8 bases agree with TRBD2. Trimming took 6 bases from V and 5 from J; bases not matched to a gene: 9. This CDR3 is 13 amino acids long. Germline V gene sequence: CDR1 SQVTM, CDR2 ANQGSEA. CDR3 DNA: TGCAGCGTCCTAAGGGCCGGGAGGGACGAGCAGTACTTC. Residues: CSVLRAGRDEQYF.

V is TRBV5-1 and J is TRBJ1-1, with a tentative D call TRBD1 (6 bases). Per germline, CDR1 SGHRS and CDR2 YFSETQ. Trimming removed 0 bases from V and 1 base from J, with 10 bases in between. There are 15 residues in the CDR3. In DNA, the CDR3 is TGCGCCAGCAGCTTGGGGGCGACAGGGAACACTGAAGCTTTCTTT. Translating gives CASSLGATGNTEAFF.

This chain joins TRBV27 and TRBJ2-7; TRBD1 matches at 7 bases. Looked up from germline, CDR1 is MNHEY and CDR2 is SMNVEV (reference sequence). J was trimmed by 3 bases and V by 6 bases; bases with no gene match: 8. CDR3 size: 14 residues. This chain's CDR3 is CASSPPDRLYEQYF. CDR3 coding DNA: TGTGCCAGCAGCCCTCCGGACAGGCTCTACGAGCAGTACTTC.

The gene calls are TRBV5-1 and TRBJ2-1, with D tentatively TRBD2 (6 bases). Germline V gives CDR1 SGHRS, CDR2 YFSETQ. The CDR3 runs 15 residues. With 4 bases removed from V and 2 bases from J, the gap between germline ends came to 13 bases. The DNA of the CDR3 is TGCGCCAGCAGCCCGGGGGACGAGGCCTACAATGAGCAGTTCTTC. It translates to CASSPGDEAYNEQFF.

The genes are TRBV19 and TRBJ1-6; D not resolved. The V gene lost 7 bases and the J gene lost 9 bases, with 13 bases spanning the gap. The CDR3 runs to 13 residues. Germline V gives CDR1 LNHDA, CDR2 SQIVND (reference sequence). The CDR3 coding sequence is TGTGCCAGTACCCCCTCGGGGATTTCACCCCTCCACTTT. As protein: CASTPSGISPLHF.

This sequence joins TRBV7-9 and TRBJ1-4; no firm D call. The V and J ends lost 0 bases and 8 bases respectively, with 13 bases between them. The CDR3 has 15 residues. CDR1 and CDR2 from the germline V gene are SEHNR and FQNEAQ (reference sequence). CDR3 sequence reads: CASSLAAQLREKLFF. The CDR3 bases are TGTGCCAGCAGCTTAGCGGCACAACTGCGGGAAAAACTGTTTTTT.

This sequence joins TRBV19 and TRBJ1-1, with 7 nucleotides matching TRBD1. Trimming took 6 bases from V and 2 from J; bases not matched to a gene: 9. Germline V lookup: CDR1 LNHDA, CDR2 SQIVND (reference sequence). This CDR3 region has 15 residues. CDR3 coding DNA: TGTGCCAGTAGAGACAGGGTCAGTAGTAACACTGAAGCTTTCTTT. Encoded protein: CASRDRVSSNTEAFF.

The CDR3 is CASRQTGGQETQYF. The CDR3 coding sequence is TGTGCCAGCAGGCAGACAGGGGGACAAGAGACCCAGTACTTC. The rearrangement uses TRBV5-4 and TRBJ2-5; 9 nucleotides align to TRBD1. CDR1 SGHNT and CDR2 YYREEE come from the germline V gene (reference sequence). The CDR3 length is 14 residues. The ends lost 5 bases at V and 2 bases at J; junction bases unmatched: 4.

The rearrangement joins TRBV18 to TRBJ2-1; 12 bases match TRBD1. With 6 bases clipped from V and 6 bases from J, the junction kept 6 bases outside the gene matches. This CDR3 is 15 amino acids long. Germline CDR1 KGHSH, CDR2 LQKENI. Written as DNA, the CDR3 is TGTGCCAGCTCCCCTGGGACAGGGGGCTTCAATGAGCAGTTCTTC. This translates into CASSPGTGGFNEQFF.